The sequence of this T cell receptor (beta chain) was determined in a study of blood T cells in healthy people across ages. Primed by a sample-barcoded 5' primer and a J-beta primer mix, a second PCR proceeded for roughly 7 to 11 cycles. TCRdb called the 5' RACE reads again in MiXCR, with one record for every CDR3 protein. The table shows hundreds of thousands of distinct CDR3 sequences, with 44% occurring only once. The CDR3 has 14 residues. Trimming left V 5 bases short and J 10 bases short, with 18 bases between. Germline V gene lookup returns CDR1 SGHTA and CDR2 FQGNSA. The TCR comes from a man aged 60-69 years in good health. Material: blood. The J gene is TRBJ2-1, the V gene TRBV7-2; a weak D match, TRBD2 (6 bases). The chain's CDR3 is CASSQASDVREQFF. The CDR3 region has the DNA TGTGCCAGCAGCCAAGCTAGCGACGTCCGAGAGCAGTTCTTC.